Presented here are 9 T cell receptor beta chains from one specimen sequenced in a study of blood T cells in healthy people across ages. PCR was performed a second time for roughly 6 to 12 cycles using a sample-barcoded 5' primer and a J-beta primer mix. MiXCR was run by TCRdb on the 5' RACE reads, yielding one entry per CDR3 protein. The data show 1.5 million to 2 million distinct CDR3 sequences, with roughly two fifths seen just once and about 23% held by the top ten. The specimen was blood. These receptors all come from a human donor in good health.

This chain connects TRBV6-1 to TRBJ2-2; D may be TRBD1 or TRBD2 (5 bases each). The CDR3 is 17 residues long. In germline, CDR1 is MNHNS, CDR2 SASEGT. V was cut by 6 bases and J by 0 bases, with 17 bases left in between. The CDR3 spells CASSTSDRDPNTGELFF. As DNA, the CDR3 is TGTGCCAGCAGCACCAGCGACCGGGACCCGAACACCGGGGAGCTGTTTTTT.

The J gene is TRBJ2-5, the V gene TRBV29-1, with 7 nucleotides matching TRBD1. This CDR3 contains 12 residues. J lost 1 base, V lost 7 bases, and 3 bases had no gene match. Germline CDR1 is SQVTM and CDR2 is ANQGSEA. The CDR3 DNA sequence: TGCAGCGGAGGACAGGCCCAAGAGACCCAGTACTTC. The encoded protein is CSGGQAQETQYF.

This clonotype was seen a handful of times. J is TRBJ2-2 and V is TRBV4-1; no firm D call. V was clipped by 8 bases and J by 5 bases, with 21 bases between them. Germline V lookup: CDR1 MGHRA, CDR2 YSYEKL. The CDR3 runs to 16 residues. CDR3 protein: CASADTVRRRTGELFF. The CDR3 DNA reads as TGCGCCAGCGCCGACACCGTTCGACGGCGAACCGGGGAGCTGTTTTTT.

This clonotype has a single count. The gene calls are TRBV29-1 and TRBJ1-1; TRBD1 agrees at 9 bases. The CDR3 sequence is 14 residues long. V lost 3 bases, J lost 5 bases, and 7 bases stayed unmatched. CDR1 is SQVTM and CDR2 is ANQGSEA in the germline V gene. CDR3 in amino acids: CSVEGTGGATEAFF. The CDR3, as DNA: TGCAGCGTTGAGGGAACAGGGGGCGCGACTGAAGCTTTCTTT.

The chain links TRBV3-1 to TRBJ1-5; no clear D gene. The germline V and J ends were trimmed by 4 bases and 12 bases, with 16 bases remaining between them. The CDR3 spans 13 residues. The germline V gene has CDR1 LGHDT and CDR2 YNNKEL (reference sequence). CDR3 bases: TGTGCCAGCAGCCTCTTCGGGAGGGAGATCCAGCATTTT. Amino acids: CASSLFGREIQHF.

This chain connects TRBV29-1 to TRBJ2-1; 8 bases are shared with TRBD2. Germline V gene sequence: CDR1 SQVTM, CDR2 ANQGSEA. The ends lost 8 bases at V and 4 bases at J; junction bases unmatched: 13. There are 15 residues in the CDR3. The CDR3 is CSSHGSGGEYNEQFF. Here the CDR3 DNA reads TGCAGCTCCCATGGAAGCGGGGGCGAATACAATGAGCAGTTCTTC.

CDR3 in DNA: TGCAGTGCAGTAGCGGGGAGCTCCTACAATGAGCAGTTCTTC. Protein: CSAVAGSSYNEQFF. The V and J genes are TRBV20-1 and TRBJ2-1, with 8 bases that match TRBD2. The V gene end was trimmed by 6 bases and the J gene end by 0 bases; junction bases not matched to a gene: 4. Germline-derived CDR1 and CDR2 are DFQATT and SNEGSKA (reference sequence). This CDR3 region has 14 residues.

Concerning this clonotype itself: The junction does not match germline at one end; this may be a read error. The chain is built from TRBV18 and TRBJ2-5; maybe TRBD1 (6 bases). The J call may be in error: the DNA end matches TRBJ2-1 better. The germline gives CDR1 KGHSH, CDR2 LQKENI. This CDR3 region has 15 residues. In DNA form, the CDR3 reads TGCGCCAGCTCACCCCAACAGGGACCCCAAGAGACCCAGTTCTTC. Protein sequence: CASSPQQGPQETQFF.

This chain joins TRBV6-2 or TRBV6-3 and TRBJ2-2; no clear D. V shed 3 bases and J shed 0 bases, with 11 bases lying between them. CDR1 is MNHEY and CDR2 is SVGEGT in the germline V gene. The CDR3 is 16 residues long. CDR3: CASSYLSLANTGELFF. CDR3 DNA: TGTGCCAGCAGTTATCTGTCCCTAGCGAACACCGGGGAGCTGTTTTTT.